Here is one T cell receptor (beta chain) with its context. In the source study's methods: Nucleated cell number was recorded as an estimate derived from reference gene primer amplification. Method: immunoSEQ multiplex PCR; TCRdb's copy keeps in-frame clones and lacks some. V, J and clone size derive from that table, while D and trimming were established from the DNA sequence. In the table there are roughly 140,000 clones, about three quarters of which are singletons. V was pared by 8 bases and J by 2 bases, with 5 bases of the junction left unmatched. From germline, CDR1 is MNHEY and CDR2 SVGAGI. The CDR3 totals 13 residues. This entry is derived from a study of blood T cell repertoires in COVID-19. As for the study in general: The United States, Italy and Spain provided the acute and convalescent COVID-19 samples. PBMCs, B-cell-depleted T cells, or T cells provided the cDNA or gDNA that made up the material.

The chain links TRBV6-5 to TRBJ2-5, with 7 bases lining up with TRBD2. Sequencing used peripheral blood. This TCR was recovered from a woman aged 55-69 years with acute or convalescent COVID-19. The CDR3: CASERDWQETQYF. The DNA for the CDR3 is TGTGCCAGCGAGCGGGACTGGCAAGAGACCCAGTACTTC.